This TCR beta chain was sequenced for a study of spatial heterogeneity in lung cancer. About the research overall: Each time, sequencing found more beta-chain sequences than alpha-chain sequences.

V was pared by 4 bases and J by 9 bases, with 13 bases between. This CDR3 contains 12 residues. Noted time point: sample taken at primary tumor resection. Unsorted tumor, nontumor lung tissue or cryopreserved PBMC supplied the whole RNA. A total of around 67 untreated early-stage non-small cell lung cancer patients served as donors. TCRdb processed the 5' RACE reads anew with MiXCR; each CDR3 protein has one entry. The sample includes over 6,500 distinct CDR3 sequences, nearly 4% of them seen just once. In this sample, this clonotype turned up many times. This beta chain was picked up by a library intended for alpha chains and is off target, so its count carries little meaning.

The starting material was normal lung tissue next to the tumor, obtained at surgery. This chain joins TRBV12-3 or TRBV12-4 and TRBJ2-7; D is possibly TRBD1 or TRBD2 (6 bases each). The sequence derives from a female donor with early-stage non-small cell lung cancer. The CDR3 DNA sequence: TGTGCCAGCAGTTCAACAGGGACTGGGCAGTACTTC. The encoded protein is CASSSTGTGQYF.